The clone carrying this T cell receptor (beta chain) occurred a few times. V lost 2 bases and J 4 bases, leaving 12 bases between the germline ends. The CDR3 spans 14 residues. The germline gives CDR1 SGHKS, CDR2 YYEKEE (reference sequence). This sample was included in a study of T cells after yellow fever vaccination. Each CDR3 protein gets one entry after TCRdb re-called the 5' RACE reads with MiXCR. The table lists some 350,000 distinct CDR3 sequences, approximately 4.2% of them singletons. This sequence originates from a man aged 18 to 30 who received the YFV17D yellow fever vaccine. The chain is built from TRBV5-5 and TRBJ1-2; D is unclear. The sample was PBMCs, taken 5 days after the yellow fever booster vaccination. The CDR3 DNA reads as TGTGCCAGCAGCTTATCCAAGGCATTCTATGGCTACACCTTC. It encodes CASSLSKAFYGYTF.